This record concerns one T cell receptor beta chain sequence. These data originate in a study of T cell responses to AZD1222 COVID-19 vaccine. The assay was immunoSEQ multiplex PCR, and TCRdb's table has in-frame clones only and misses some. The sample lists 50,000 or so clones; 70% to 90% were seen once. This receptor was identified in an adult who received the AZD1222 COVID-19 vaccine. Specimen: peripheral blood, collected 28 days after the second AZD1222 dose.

This CDR3 is CASSLRRQRGEDTQYF. In DNA, the CDR3 is TGTGCCAGCAGCTTGCGGCGACAGCGAGGGGAAGATACGCAGTATTTT. J is TRBJ2-3 and V is TRBV11-2; D could derive from TRBD1 or TRBD2 (5 bases each). There are 16 residues in the CDR3. CDR1 is SGHAT, CDR2 FQNNGV, per germline. V was trimmed by 3 bases and J by 5 bases, leaving 18 bases between them.